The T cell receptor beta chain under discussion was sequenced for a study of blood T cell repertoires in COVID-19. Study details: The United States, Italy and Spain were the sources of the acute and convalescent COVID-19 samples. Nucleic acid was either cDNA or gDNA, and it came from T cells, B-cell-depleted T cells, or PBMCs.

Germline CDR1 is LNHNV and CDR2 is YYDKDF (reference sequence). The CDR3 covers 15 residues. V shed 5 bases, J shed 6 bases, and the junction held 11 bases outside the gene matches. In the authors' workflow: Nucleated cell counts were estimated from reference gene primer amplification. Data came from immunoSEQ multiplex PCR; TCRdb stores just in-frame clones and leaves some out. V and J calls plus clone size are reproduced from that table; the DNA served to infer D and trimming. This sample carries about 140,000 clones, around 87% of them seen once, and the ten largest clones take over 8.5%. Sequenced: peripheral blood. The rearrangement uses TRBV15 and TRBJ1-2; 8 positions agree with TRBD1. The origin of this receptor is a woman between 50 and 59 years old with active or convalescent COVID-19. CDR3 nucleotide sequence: TGTGCCACCAGCTCTTTGGACAGGGAGGTGGATGGCTACACCTTC. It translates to CATSSLDREVDGYTF.